A single sample is the source of the 15 T cell receptor beta chains below, sequenced in a study of T cell responses to AZD1222 COVID-19 vaccine. Assay: immunoSEQ multiplex PCR; the TCRdb copy retains only in-frame clones and omits some. The profile shows some 150,000 clones, approximately 83% of them singletons. Sequencing used peripheral blood, obtained on day 0 of AZD1222 vaccination. These receptors were collected from an adult in good health.

This chain uses TRBV2 with TRBJ2-5, with 11 bases identical to TRBD1. Germline CDR1 and CDR2: SNHLY and FYNNEI. The V and J ends lost 4 bases and 2 bases, in that order; junction bases with no gene match: 3. There are 15 residues in the CDR3. This CDR3 reads CASSGTGGDQETQYF. CDR3 coding DNA: TGTGCCAGCAGTGGGACAGGGGGCGATCAAGAGACCCAGTACTTC.

This chain connects TRBV19 to TRBJ1-1; D is ambiguous. V lost 3 bases and J 1 base, leaving 12 bases between the germline ends. The CDR3 has 15 amino acids. Germline CDR1 is LNHDA and CDR2 is SQIVND (reference sequence). CDR3 DNA sequence: TGTGCCAGTAGTATGGGTAGGGCGGGGAACACTGAAGCTTTCTTT. Translated, it gives CASSMGRAGNTEAFF.

The chain is built from TRBV7-8 and TRBJ2-3; 7 bases fit TRBD1. Germline lookup yields CDR1 SGHVS and CDR2 FQNEAQ. This CDR3 region has 21 residues. With V trimmed by 2 bases and J by 0 bases, 20 bases remained unmatched. This CDR3 reads CASSLRATGASSAYSTDTQYF. DNA of the CDR3: TGTGCCAGCAGCTTAAGGGCTACAGGGGCGAGCTCCGCATATAGCACAGATACGCAGTATTTT.

Only a few counts were recorded for this clone. The chain employs TRBV5-1 and TRBJ2-1; the match to TRBD1 covers 10 bases. The CDR3 extends over 15 amino acids. Germline loops: CDR1 SGHRS, CDR2 YFSETQ. V lost 4 bases, J lost 9 bases, and 10 bases stayed unmatched. As DNA, the CDR3 is TGCGCCAGCAGCAGGGGACAGGGGAAAACGGGTGAGCAGTTCTTC. Translated: CASSRGQGKTGEQFF.

The rearrangement uses TRBV14 and TRBJ2-7; 12 bases agree with TRBD2. Germline trimming cut 0 bases from V and 6 bases from J; bases unmatched to any gene: 6. The CDR3 loop spans 16 amino acids. CDR1 and CDR2 from the germline V gene are SGHDN and FVKESK. The CDR3 bases are TGTGCCAGCAGCCAAGATCGACTAGCGGGAGATGTCGAGCAGTACTTC. Amino acids: CASSQDRLAGDVEQYF.

The chain employs TRBV18 and TRBJ2-7; D unresolved. The germline V gene has CDR1 KGHSH and CDR2 LQKENI. Trimming cost V 2 bases and J 0 bases, with 11 bases left between them. CDR3 length equals 15 residues. In DNA form, the CDR3 reads TGTGCCAGCTCACCAGTGGGCTCCCTCTCCTACGAGCAGTACTTC. Encoded protein: CASSPVGSLSYEQYF.

The chain carries TRBV10-2 and TRBJ2-2, with 12 positions matching TRBD2. Germline V gene lookup returns CDR1 WSHSY and CDR2 SAAADI. V was clipped by 7 bases and J by 0 bases; unmatched bases: 6. The CDR3 length is 17 residues. The CDR3 sequence: CASTRLAGETNTGELFF. The CDR3 DNA is TGCGCCAGCACTCGACTAGCGGGAGAGACGAACACCGGGGAGCTGTTTTTT.

The chain couples TRBV5-1 to TRBJ1-2; 7 nucleotides line up with TRBD1. CDR1 is SGHRS and CDR2 is YFSETQ in the germline V gene. The CDR3 length is 14 residues. V lost 0 bases to trimming and J lost 8 bases; unmatched junction nucleotides: 7. The CDR3 reads CASSLAQTGKGYTF. DNA for the CDR3: TGCGCCAGCAGCTTGGCCCAGACAGGGAAAGGCTACACCTTC. The full variable domain, rest sourced from reference TRBV5-1 and TRBJ1-2, is KAGVTQTPRYLIKTRGQQVTLSCSPISGHRSVSWYQQTPGQGLQFLFEYFSETQRNKGNFPGRFSGRQFSNSRSEMNVSTLELGDSALYLCASSLAQTGKGYTFGSGTRLTVV.

Here the CDR3 reads CASSVVGGANTGELFF. Written as DNA, the CDR3 is TGTGCCAGCAGCGTAGTGGGAGGCGCGAACACCGGGGAGCTGTTTTTT. The chain links TRBV9 to TRBJ2-2; D may be TRBD2 (6 bases). Trimming left V 0 bases short and J 0 bases short, with 9 bases between. Germline assignment: CDR1 SGDLS and CDR2 YYNGEE. There are 16 residues in the CDR3.

V is TRBV2 and J is TRBJ2-2, with 7 bases that match TRBD1. Trimming took 8 bases from V and 7 from J; bases not matched to a gene: 7. The CDR3 length is 13 residues. Per germline, CDR1 SNHLY and CDR2 FYNNEI. CDR3 DNA sequence: TGTGCCAGCGGTCGACAGGGTGTCGGGGAGCTGTTTTTT. Its protein is CASGRQGVGELFF.

The chain joins TRBV5-4 to TRBJ1-2; no reliable D call. The germline V and J ends were trimmed by 5 bases and 8 bases, with 19 bases remaining between them. The CDR3 sequence is 14 residues long. From germline, CDR1 is SGHNT and CDR2 YYREEE (reference sequence). CDR3 in amino acids: CASRDPTGSNGYTF. The CDR3 DNA reads TGTGCCAGCAGGGATCCGACCGGGTCCAACGGCTACACCTTC.

This clone came up once. This sequence joins TRBV11-2 and TRBJ2-7; TRBD2 matches 8 bases. The V gene end was trimmed by 2 bases and the J gene end by 0 bases; junction bases not matched to a gene: 6. Germline assignment: CDR1 SGHAT and CDR2 FQNNGV. The CDR3 is made up of 16 amino acids. As DNA, the CDR3 is TGTGCCAGCAGCTTAATTAGCGGGGACGGCTCCTACGAGCAGTACTTC. Its translation: CASSLISGDGSYEQYF.

V is TRBV11-2 and J is TRBJ1-1, with TRBD1 identical over 7 bases. This CDR3 region has 15 residues. The V gene's germline CDR1 is SGHAT and CDR2 FQNNGV. With 4 bases clipped from V and 2 bases from J, the junction kept 7 bases outside the gene matches. The CDR3 coding sequence is TGTGCCAGCAGCTACAGGGGCCGCCTAAACACTGAAGCTTTCTTT. Its translation is CASSYRGRLNTEAFF.

In this sample, this clone turned up once. This chain joins TRBV5-6 and TRBJ2-4, with 9 bases identical to TRBD1. V trimming: 3 bases; J trimming: 6 bases; junction bases outside the gene matches: 7. This CDR3 is built from 15 residues. Germline lookup yields CDR1 SGHDT and CDR2 YYEEEE. CDR3 sequence reads: CASSSRDRDGNIQYF. The DNA for the CDR3 is TGTGCCAGCAGCTCCCGGGACAGGGACGGAAACATTCAGTACTTC.

J is TRBJ1-4 and V is TRBV2; D gene unclear. CDR1 and CDR2 (germline): SNHLY, FYNNEI. Trimming took off 2 bases at V and 4 bases at J, with 17 bases between the two ends. This CDR3 is built from 17 residues. The CDR3 sequence: CASSEREPTSGNEKLFF. The CDR3 nucleotides read TGTGCCAGCAGTGAAAGGGAGCCGACTTCGGGTAATGAAAAACTGTTTTTT.